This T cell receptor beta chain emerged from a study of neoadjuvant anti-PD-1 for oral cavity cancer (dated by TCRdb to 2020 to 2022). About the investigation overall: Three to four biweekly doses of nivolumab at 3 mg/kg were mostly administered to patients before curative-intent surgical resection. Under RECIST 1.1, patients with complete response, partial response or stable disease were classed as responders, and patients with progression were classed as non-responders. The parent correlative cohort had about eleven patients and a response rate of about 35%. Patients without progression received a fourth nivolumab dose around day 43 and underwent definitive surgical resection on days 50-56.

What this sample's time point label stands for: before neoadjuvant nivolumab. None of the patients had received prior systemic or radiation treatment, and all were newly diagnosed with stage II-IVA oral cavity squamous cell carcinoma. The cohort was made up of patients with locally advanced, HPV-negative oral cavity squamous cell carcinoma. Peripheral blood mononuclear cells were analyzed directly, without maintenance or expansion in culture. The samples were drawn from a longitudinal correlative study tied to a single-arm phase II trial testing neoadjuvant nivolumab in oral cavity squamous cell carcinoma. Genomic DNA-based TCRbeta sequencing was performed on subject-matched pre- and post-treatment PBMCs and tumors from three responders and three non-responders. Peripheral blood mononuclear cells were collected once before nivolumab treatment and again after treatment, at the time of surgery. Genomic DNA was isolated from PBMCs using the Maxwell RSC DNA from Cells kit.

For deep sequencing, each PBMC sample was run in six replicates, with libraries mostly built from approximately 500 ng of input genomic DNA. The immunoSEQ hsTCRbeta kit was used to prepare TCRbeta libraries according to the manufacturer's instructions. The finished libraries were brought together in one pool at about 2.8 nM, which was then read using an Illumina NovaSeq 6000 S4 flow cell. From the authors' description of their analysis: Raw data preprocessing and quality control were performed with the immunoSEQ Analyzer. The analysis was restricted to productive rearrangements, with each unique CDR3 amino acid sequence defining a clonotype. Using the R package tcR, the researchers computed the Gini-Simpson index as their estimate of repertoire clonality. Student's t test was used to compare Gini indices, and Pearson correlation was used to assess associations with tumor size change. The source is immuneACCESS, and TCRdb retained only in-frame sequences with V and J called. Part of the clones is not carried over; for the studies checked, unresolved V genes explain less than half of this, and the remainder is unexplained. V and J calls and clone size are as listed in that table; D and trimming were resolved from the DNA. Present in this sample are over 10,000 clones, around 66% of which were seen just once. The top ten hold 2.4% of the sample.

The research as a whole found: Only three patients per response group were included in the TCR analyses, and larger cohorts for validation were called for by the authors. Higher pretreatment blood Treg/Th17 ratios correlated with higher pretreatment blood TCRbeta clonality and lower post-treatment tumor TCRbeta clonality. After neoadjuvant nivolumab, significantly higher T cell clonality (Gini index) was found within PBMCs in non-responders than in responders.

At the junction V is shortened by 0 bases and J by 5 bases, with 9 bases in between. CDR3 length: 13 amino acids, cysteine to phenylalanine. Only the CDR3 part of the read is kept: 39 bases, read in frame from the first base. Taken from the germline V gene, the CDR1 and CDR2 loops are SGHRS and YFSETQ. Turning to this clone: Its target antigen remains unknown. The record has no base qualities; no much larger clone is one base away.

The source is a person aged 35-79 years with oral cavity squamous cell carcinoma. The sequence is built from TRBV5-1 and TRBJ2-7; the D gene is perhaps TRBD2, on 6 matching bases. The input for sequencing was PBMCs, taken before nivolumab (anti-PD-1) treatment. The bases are TGCGCCAGCAGCTTGGTGGGGGGTAACGAGCAGTACTTC. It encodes CASSLVGGNEQYF.